Given below is one T cell receptor (beta chain) in context. Antigen specificity is unknown. The PCR contained 60 Vbeta and 13 Jbeta primers. Generated by immunoSEQ multiplex PCR, the TCRdb table keeps only in-frame clones and is missing some. Here the sample spans 170,000 or so clones, about 78% being singletons. The data are from a study of cytomegalovirus exposure and HLA in healthy donors. Germline V gives CDR1 SQVTM, CDR2 ANQGSEA. This CDR3 region has 11 residues. Deletions cut 7 bases from V and 4 bases from J, with 10 bases between. Study outcomes and limitations: A later analysis revealed that TCR association rates differed between HLA loci, peaking at DRB1 and bottoming out at HLA-C.

This sequence was found in a woman aged 50 to 60 in good health and CMV-seropositive. The rearrangement uses TRBV29-1 and TRBJ1-2, with a tentative D call TRBD1 (6 bases). Sequencing was performed on PBMCs. CDR3 DNA: TGCAGCGCTGGACAGCCCTATGGCTACACCTTC. Its protein is CSAGQPYGYTF. The variable domain in full, completed from reference TRBV29-1 and TRBJ1-2, reads SAVISQKPSRDICQRGTSLTIQCQVDSQVTMMFWYRQQPGQSLTLIATANQGSEATYESGFVIDKFPISRPNLTFSTLTVSNMSPEDSSIYLCSAGQPYGYTFGSGTRLTVV.